Reported below is one T cell receptor (beta chain). The data belong to a study of technical replicates of blood from a handful of donors. V was cut by 5 bases and J by 0 bases, with 6 bases left in between. CDR1 and CDR2 from the germline V gene are MNHEY and SMNVEV (reference sequence). The CDR3 has 13 residues. Here immunoSEQ multiplex PCR was the method, and the copy in TCRdb shows in-frame clones only, minus some. The data show 45,000 to 50,000 clones, around 90% seen once. The sample was PBMCs. The sequence was obtained from a human donor in good health. Some clones in this sample may be carry-over from other donors' samples. This chain connects TRBV27 to TRBJ2-3, with D unresolved. CDR3 in amino acids: CASSPYSTDTQYF. The CDR3 DNA sequence: TGTGCCAGCAGTCCCTACAGCACAGATACGCAGTATTTT.